This T cell receptor beta chain appears in the sequencing data of a study of early T cells in non-severe SARS-CoV-2 infection. V was clipped by 7 bases and J by 6 bases, with 12 bases between them. This CDR3 is 12 amino acids long. Germline V gives CDR1 DFQATT, CDR2 SNEGSKA (reference sequence). MiXCR, run by TCRdb on the 5' RACE reads, gives a single entry per CDR3 protein. The sample records more than 35,000 distinct CDR3 sequences, about 5% being singletons. The sample was whole blood. The TCR was taken from an adult who was a healthcare worker with PCR-confirmed SARS-CoV-2 infection or an uninfected control (not recorded which). The rearrangement joins TRBV20-1 to TRBJ2-2; maybe TRBD1 (6 bases). The CDR3 DNA reads TGCAGTGGCACACAGGGCGCCGGGGAGCTGTTTTTT. This encodes CSGTQGAGELFF.